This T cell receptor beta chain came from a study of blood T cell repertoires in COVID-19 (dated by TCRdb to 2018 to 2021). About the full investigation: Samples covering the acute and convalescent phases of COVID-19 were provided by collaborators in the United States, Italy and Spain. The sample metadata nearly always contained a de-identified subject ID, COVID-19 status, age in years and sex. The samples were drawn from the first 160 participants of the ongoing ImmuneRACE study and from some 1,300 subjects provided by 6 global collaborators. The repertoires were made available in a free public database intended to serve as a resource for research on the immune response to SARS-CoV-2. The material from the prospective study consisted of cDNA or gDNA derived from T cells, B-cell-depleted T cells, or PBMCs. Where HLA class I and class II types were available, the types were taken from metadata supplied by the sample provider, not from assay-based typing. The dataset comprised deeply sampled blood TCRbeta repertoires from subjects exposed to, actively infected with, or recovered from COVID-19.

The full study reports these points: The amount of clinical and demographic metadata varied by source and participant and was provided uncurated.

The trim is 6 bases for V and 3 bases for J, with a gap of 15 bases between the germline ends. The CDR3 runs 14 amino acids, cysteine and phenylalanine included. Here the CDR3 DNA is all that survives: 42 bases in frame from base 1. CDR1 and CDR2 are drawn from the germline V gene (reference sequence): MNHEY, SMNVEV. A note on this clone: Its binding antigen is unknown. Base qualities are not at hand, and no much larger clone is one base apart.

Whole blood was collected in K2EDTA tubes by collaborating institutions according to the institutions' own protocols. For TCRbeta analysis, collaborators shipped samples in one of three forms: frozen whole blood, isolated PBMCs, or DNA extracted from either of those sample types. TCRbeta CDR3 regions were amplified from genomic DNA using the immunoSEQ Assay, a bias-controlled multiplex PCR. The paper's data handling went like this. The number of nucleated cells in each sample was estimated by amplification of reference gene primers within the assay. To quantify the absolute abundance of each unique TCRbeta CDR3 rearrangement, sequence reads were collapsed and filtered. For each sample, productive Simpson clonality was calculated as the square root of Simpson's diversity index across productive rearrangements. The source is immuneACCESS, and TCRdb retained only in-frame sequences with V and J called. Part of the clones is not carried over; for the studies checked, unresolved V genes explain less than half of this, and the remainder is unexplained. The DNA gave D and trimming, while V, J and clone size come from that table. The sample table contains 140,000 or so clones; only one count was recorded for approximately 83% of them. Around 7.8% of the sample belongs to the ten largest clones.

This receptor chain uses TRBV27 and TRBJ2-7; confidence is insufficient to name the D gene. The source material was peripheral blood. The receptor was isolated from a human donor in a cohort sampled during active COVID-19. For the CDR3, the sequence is CASSPEVARYEQYF. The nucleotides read TGTGCCAGCAGCCCTGAAGTCGCGCGCTACGAGCAGTACTTC.